The rows below give T cell receptor beta chains drawn from one sample of a study of CD8+ T cells in alopecia areata. The table came from immunoSEQ multiplex PCR; TCRdb's copy has only in-frame clones and leaves some out. This table holds a few hundred thousand clones, 67% found once. Sequences were derived from CD4+ T cells sorted from blood, sampled at week 0. The origin of the receptors is a human donor with alopecia areata. CDR3s include the opening cysteine and the closing phenylalanine or tryptophan. D genes are given only for firm matches. Only some rows state a clone size, as once, few, many or a class for expanded clones.

V	size	D	J	CDR3	DNA
TRBV29-1	.	.	TRBJ1-4	CSVSAGPSNEKLFF	TGCAGCGTGTCTGCGGGACCCAGTAATGAAAAACTGTTTTTT
TRBV29-1	.	.	TRBJ2-7	CSVEGISYEQYF	TGCAGCGTTGAGGGGATCTCCTACGAGCAGTACTTC
TRBV4-2	once	.	TRBJ2-5	CASSQDEGSGETQYF	TGTGCCAGCAGCCAAGACGAGGGGTCAGGAGAGACCCAGTACTTC
TRBV4-3	few	.	TRBJ2-5	CASSQGERTQETQYF	TGCGCCAGCAGCCAAGGGGAGAGGACACAAGAGACCCAGTACTTC
TRBV7-3	few	.	TRBJ2-1	CASSLPDTFNSYNEQFF	TGTGCCAGCAGCTTACCCGACACATTCAACTCCTACAATGAGCAGTTCTTC
TRBV29-1	few	.	TRBJ2-5	CSGARRGTETQYF	TGCAGCGGAGCCCGGCGAGGGACGGAGACCCAGTACTTC
TRBV4-3	few	TRBD2	TRBJ2-1	CASSQDLAGARDEQFF	TGCGCCAGCAGCCAAGATCTAGCGGGGGCCCGGGATGAGCAGTTCTTC
TRBV4-1	.	.	TRBJ1-5	CASSQEGSLGSNQPQHF	TGCGCCAGCAGCCAAGAGGGAAGCTTGGGTAGCAATCAGCCCCAGCATTTT
TRBV29-1	.	.	TRBJ2-7	CSDDSTYEQYF	TGCAGCGACGACTCTACCTACGAGCAGTACTTC
TRBV27	.	TRBD1	TRBJ1-6	CASTFTGVDSPLHF	TGTGCCAGCACCTTCACAGGGGTGGATTCACCCCTCCACTTT
TRBV29-1	.	.	TRBJ2-1	CSVADGSSYNEQFF	TGCAGCGTTGCCGACGGGAGCTCCTACAATGAGCAGTTCTTC